The table lists the clone carrying this T cell receptor (beta chain) with a few counts. What it recognizes is unknown. This entry is derived from a study of cytomegalovirus exposure and HLA in healthy donors. Study-level results: Follow-up analysis seemed to connect common viral pathogens with several of the most significant clusters identified.

CDR1 is LNHDA and CDR2 is SQIVND in the germline V gene (reference sequence). The CDR3 is made up of 15 amino acids. J gave up 3 bases and V 4 bases, and 3 bases lay outside the gene matches. Primers for the PCR totalled 60 Vbeta and 13 Jbeta. Assay used: immunoSEQ multiplex PCR; TCRdb lists only in-frame clones, some missing. Found here are 90,000 to 120,000 clones, over 9% of them singletons; the top ten hold 5.5% to 7.5%. The source of this sequence is a man in his forties in good health and CMV-seropositive. The chain joins TRBV19 to TRBJ2-2; 9 bases line up with TRBD2. Input material: PBMCs. DNA of the CDR3: TGTGCCAGTAGTACGGGACTAGCTGACACCGGGGAGCTGTTTTTT. It encodes CASSTGLADTGELFF.